This entry lists 15 T cell receptor beta chains sequenced from one sample in a study of cytotoxic CD8 clonotypes in ibrutinib-treated CLL. The protocol was immunoSEQ multiplex PCR, while the TCRdb copy is restricted to in-frame clones and leaves out a portion. In the table there are approximately 130,000 clones, approximately 80% of which are singletons. Sequenced material: PBMCs, taken after 24 months of ibrutinib treatment. The receptors shown here come from a human donor with chronic lymphocytic leukemia.

The J gene is TRBJ2-7, the V gene TRBV6-1; possibly TRBD1 for D (6 bases). CDR1 and CDR2 from the germline V gene are MNHNS and SASEGT. V lost 6 bases to trimming and J lost 3 bases, with 18 bases between them. The CDR3 runs to 15 residues. DNA of the CDR3: TGTGCCAGCAGCCACTCCGGACAGCCAGGCTACGAGCAGTACTTC. Protein sequence: CASSHSGQPGYEQYF.

The chain employs TRBV27 and TRBJ1-1, with unresolved D. The length of the CDR3 is 16 residues. Germline V lookup: CDR1 MNHEY, CDR2 SMNVEV (reference sequence). The germline V and J ends were trimmed by 5 bases and 0 bases, with 16 bases remaining between them. CDR3 residues: CASSGRTVDLNTEAFF. In DNA, the CDR3 is TGTGCCAGCAGTGGGCGGACGGTGGATCTGAACACTGAAGCTTTCTTT.

The gene calls are TRBV18 and TRBJ2-7; D is possibly TRBD2 (5 bases). V lost 1 base to trimming and J lost 7 bases, with 14 bases between them. The germline gives CDR1 KGHSH, CDR2 LQKENI. This CDR3 has 14 residues. The CDR3 DNA follows: TGTGCCAGCTCACCACGCCAGGACCCGGGGGAGCAGTACTTC. This gives the protein CASSPRQDPGEQYF.

This chain connects TRBV10-3 to TRBJ2-7; no clear D. CDR3 size: 14 residues. Germline V gene sequence: CDR1 ENHRY, CDR2 SYGVKD. Between the trimmed V and J ends, which lost 3 bases and 4 bases, there was a span of 13 bases. The CDR3 loop is CAISDERSDYEQYF. The CDR3 DNA is TGTGCCATCAGTGACGAACGGTCCGATTACGAGCAGTACTTC.

This clone was seen many times. The gene calls are TRBV5-4 and TRBJ2-3; perhaps TRBD2 as D (5 bases). Germline values: CDR1 SGHNT, CDR2 YYREEE (reference sequence). Between the trimmed V and J ends, which lost 5 bases and 0 bases, there was a span of 7 bases. The CDR3 length is 13 residues. CDR3 sequence reads: CASREVSTDTQYF. The CDR3 bases are TGTGCCAGCAGGGAGGTTAGCACAGATACGCAGTATTTT.

The chain recombines TRBV7-8 with TRBJ1-5, with TRBD1 matching over 7 bases. V was clipped by 4 bases and J by 2 bases; unmatched bases: 5. Looked up from germline, CDR1 is SGHVS and CDR2 is FQNEAQ. This CDR3 is 15 amino acids long. The CDR3 reads CASSSPGGGNQPQHF. The CDR3, as DNA: TGTGCCAGCAGCTCCCCAGGGGGTGGCAATCAGCCCCAGCATTTT.

This sequence joins TRBV11-2 and TRBJ1-1; D unclear. Germline V lookup: CDR1 SGHAT, CDR2 FQNNGV. CDR3 length equals 13 residues. V was cut by 0 bases and J by 7 bases, with 9 bases left in between. For the CDR3, the DNA is TGTGCCAGCAGCTTAGATCGGAATTATGAAGCTTTCTTT. Encoded protein: CASSLDRNYEAFF.

The V call is TRBV5-1, the J call TRBJ2-7; 8 bases are a match to TRBD1. Germline assignment: CDR1 SGHRS and CDR2 YFSETQ. With 1 base clipped from V and 0 bases from J, the junction kept 9 bases outside the gene matches. The CDR3 has 17 amino acids. The chain's CDR3 is CASSLSPGQGNSYEQYF. As DNA, the CDR3 is TGCGCCAGCAGCTTGTCGCCAGGACAGGGCAACTCCTACGAGCAGTACTTC.

This rearrangement joins TRBV6-5 to TRBJ1-1, with D perhaps matching TRBD1 (6 bases). Trimming took 10 bases from V and 3 from J, leaving 18 bases between them. From germline, CDR1 is MNHEY and CDR2 SVGAGI. The CDR3 runs 14 residues. The DNA for the CDR3 is TGTGCCACCACAGTCCGGGGGCGGGACACTGAAGCTTTCTTT. Its translation: CATTVRGRDTEAFF.

This sequence joins TRBV19 and TRBJ2-7; D is uncertain. The V end was cut by 5 bases, the J end by 9 bases, with 11 bases between. The germline gives CDR1 LNHDA, CDR2 SQIVND (reference sequence). CDR3 size: 11 residues. The CDR3 nucleotides read TGTGCCAGTAGTTCCATAGGTGGGCAGTACTTC. It is translated as CASSSIGGQYF.

V and J are TRBV7-9 and TRBJ2-5, with 9 bases matching TRBD1. Trimming took 7 bases from V and 1 from J; bases not matched to a gene: 7. Germline lookup yields CDR1 SEHNR and CDR2 FQNEAQ (reference sequence). The CDR3 runs 15 residues. CDR3 protein: CASNRLTGGQETQYF. DNA of the CDR3: TGTGCCAGCAACCGCCTGACAGGGGGCCAAGAGACCCAGTACTTC.

In this sample, this clone turned up once. The CDR3 coding sequence is TGTGCCTGGAGGGGGGGGTCGGACACCATATATTTT. This codes for CAWRGGSDTIYF. This chain uses TRBV30 with TRBJ1-3, with D tentatively TRBD1 (5 bases). There are 12 residues in the CDR3. Germline CDR1 reads GTSNPN; CDR2 reads SVGIG (reference sequence). Trimming left V 3 bases short and J 8 bases short, with 11 bases between.

The rearrangement uses TRBV27 and TRBJ2-5; D gene uncertain. The germline V gene has CDR1 MNHEY and CDR2 SMNVEV (reference sequence). CDR3 size: 13 residues. The germline V and J ends were trimmed by 4 bases and 2 bases, with 8 bases remaining between them. The CDR3 here is CASSSTVQETQYF. CDR3 sequence (DNA): TGTGCCAGCAGTTCGACTGTACAAGAGACCCAGTACTTC.

This chain uses TRBV6-5 with TRBJ1-1; 11 nucleotides match TRBD1. Unmatched junction bases numbered 4, after V lost 1 base and J lost 12 bases. The germline V gene has CDR1 MNHEY and CDR2 SVGAGI. This CDR3 has 13 amino acids. The CDR3 loop reads CASSYWDRGGTFF. In DNA, the CDR3 is TGTGCCAGCAGTTACTGGGACAGGGGGGGAACTTTCTTT.

The gene calls are TRBV19 and TRBJ1-2; D gene ambiguous. The V end lost 4 bases, the J end lost 5 bases, and 5 bases lay between the germline ends. The CDR3 is 11 amino acids. Germline CDR1 is LNHDA and CDR2 is SQIVND (reference sequence). The CDR3 coding sequence is TGTGCCAGTAGTACGGCGTATGGCTACACCTTC. Amino acids: CASSTAYGYTF. The whole variable domain, filled in from reference TRBV19 and TRBJ1-2, reads DGGITQSPKYLFRKEGQNVTLSCEQNLNHDAMYWYRQDPGQGLRLIYYSQIVNDFQKGDIAEGYSVSREKKESFPLTVTSAQKNPTAFYLCASSTAYGYTFGSGTRLTVV.